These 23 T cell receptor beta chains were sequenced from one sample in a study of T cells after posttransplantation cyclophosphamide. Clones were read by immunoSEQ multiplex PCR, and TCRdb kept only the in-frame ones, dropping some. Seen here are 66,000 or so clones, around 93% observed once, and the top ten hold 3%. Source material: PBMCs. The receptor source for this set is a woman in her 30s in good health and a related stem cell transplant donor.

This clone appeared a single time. The CDR3 region is CASSGGNNYGYTF. CDR3 DNA sequence: TGTGCCAGCAGTGGGGGTAATAACTATGGCTACACCTTC. V and J are TRBV9 and TRBJ1-2, with D perhaps TRBD1 (5 bases). The CDR3 spans 13 residues. CDR1 SGDLS and CDR2 YYNGEE come from the germline V gene. Between the trimmed V and J ends, which lost 5 bases and 1 base, there was a span of 9 bases.

The chain's CDR3 is CASSLLPDSEQYF. The CDR3 bases are TGCGCCAGCAGCCTTTTACCTGACAGCGAGCAGTACTTC. The chain joins TRBV4-3 to TRBJ2-7, with TRBD1 as a possible D gene (5 bases). CDR3 length: 13 residues. V lost 4 bases to trimming and J lost 6 bases, with 13 bases between them. Looked up from germline, CDR1 is LGHNA and CDR2 is YSLEER.

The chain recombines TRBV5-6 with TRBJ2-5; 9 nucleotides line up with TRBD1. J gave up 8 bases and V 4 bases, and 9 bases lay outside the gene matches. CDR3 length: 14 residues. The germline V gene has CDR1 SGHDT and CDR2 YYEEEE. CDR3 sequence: CASSPGTGLVTQYF. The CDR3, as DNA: TGTGCCAGCAGCCCCGGGACAGGGTTGGTAACCCAGTACTTC.

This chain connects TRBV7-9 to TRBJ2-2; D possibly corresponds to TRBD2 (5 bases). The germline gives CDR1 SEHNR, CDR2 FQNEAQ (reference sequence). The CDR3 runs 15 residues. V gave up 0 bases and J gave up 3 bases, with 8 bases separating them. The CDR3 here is CASSLALGDTGELFF. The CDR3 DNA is TGTGCCAGCAGCTTAGCGCTGGGAGACACCGGGGAGCTGTTTTTT.

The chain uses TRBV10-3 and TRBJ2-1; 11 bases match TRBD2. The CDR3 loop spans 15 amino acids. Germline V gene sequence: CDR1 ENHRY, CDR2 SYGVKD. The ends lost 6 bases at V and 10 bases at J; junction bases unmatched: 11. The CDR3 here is CAIRFGSGGADEQFF. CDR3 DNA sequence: TGTGCCATCAGATTCGGTAGCGGGGGGGCGGACGAGCAGTTCTTC.

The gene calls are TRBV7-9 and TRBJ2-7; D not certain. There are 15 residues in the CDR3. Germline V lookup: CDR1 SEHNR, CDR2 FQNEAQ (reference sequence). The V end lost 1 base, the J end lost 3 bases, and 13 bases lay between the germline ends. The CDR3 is CASSLVSAENYEQYF. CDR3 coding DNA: TGTGCCAGCAGCTTAGTGAGTGCAGAAAACTACGAGCAGTACTTC.

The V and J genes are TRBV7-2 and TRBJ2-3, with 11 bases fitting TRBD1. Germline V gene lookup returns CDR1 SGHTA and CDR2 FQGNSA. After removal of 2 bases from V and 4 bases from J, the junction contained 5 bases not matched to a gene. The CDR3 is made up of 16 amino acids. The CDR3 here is CASSLSGTGGADTQYF. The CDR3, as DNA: TGTGCCAGCAGCTTATCCGGGACAGGGGGGGCAGATACGCAGTATTTT.

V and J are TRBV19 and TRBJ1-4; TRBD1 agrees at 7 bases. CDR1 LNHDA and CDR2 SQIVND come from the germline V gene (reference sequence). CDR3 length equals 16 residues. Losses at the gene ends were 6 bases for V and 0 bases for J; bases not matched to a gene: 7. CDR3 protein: CASSGGGTATNEKLFF. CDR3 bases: TGTGCCAGTAGCGGAGGAGGGACAGCAACTAATGAAAAACTGTTTTTT.

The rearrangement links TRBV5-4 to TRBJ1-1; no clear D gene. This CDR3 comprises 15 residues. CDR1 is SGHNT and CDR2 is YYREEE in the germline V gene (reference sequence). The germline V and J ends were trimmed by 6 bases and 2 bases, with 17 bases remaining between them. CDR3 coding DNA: TGTGCCAGCACCCGTTCAGCCGCAGTCAACACTGAAGCTTTCTTT. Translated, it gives CASTRSAAVNTEAFF.

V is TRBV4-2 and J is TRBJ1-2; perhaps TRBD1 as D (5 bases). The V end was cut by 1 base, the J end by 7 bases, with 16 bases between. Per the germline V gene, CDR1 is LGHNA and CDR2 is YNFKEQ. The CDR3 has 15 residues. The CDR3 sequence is CASSQGGEGSSGYTF. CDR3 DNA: TGTGCCAGCAGCCAAGGTGGCGAGGGGTCGAGTGGCTACACCTTC.

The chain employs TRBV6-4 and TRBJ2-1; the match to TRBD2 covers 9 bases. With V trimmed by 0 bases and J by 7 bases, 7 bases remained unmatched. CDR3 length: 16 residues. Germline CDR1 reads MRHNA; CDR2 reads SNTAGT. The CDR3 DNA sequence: TGTGCCAGCAGTGACTCTGGCGGGGGGGCAGCGAATGAGCAGTTCTTC. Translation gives CASSDSGGGAANEQFF.

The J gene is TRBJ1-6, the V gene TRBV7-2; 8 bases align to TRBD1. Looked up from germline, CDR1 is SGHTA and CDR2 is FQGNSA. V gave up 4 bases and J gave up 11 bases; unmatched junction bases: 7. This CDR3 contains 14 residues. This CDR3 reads CASSWDRRIAPLHF. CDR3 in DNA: TGTGCCAGCAGCTGGGACAGGCGGATCGCACCCCTCCACTTT.

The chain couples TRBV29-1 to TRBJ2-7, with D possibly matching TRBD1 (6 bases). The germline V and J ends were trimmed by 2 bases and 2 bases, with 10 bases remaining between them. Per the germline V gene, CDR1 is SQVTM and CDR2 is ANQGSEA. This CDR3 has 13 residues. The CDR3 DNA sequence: TGCAGCGTTGAATATCCAGGGGCCTACGAGCAGTACTTC. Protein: CSVEYPGAYEQYF.

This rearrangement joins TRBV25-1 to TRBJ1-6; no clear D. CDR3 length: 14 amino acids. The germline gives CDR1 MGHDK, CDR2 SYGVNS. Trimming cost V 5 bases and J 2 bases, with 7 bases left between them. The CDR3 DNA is TGTGCCAGCAGTCAAAGCACCTATAATTCACCCCTCCACTTT. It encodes CASSQSTYNSPLHF.

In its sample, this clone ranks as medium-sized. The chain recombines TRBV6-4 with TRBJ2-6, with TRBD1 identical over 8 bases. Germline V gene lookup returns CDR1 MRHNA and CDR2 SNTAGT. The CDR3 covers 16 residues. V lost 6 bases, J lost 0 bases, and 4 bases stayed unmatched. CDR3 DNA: TGTGCCAGCAGCGGACAGGGAAGCTCTGGGGCCAACGTCCTGACTTTC. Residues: CASSGQGSSGANVLTF.

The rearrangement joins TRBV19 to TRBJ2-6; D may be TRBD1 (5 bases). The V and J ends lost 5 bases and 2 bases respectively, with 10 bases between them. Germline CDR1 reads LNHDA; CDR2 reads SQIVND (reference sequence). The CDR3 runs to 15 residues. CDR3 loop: CASSGSGTGANVLTF. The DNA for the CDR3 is TGTGCCAGTAGTGGGTCAGGGACTGGGGCCAACGTCCTGACTTTC. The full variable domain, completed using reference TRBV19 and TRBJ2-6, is DGGITQSPKYLFRKEGQNVTLSCEQNLNHDAMYWYRQDPGQGLRLIYYSQIVNDFQKGDIAEGYSVSREKKESFPLTVTSAQKNPTAFYLCASSGSGTGANVLTFGAGSRLTVL.

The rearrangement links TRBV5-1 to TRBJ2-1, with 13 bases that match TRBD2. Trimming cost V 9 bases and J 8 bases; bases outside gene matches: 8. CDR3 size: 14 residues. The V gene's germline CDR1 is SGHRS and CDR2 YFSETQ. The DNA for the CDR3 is TGCGCCACCGCGGGACTAGCGGGGAGTGATGAGCAGTTCTTC. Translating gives CATAGLAGSDEQFF. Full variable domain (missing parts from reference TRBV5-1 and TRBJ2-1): KAGVTQTPRYLIKTRGQQVTLSCSPISGHRSVSWYQQTPGQGLQFLFEYFSETQRNKGNFPGRFSGRQFSNSRSEMNVSTLELGDSALYLCATAGLAGSDEQFFGPGTRLTVL.

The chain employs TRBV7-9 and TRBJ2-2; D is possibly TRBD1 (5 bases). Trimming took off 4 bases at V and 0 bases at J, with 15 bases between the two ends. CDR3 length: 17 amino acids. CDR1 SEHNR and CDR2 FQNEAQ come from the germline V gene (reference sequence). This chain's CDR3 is CASSSPQGATNTGELFF. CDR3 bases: TGTGCCAGCAGCTCTCCCCAAGGGGCTACGAACACCGGGGAGCTGTTTTTT.

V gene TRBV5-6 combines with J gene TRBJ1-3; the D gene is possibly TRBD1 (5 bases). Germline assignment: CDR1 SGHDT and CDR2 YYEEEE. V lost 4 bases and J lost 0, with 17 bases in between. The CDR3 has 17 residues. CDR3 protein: CASSGRKRGVSGNTIYF. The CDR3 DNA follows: TGTGCCAGCAGCGGACGTAAGCGGGGGGTCTCTGGAAACACCATATATTTT.

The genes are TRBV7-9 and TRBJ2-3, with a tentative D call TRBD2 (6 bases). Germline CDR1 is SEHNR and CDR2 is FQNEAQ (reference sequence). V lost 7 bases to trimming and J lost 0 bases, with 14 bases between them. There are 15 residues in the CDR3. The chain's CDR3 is CASTYGGMSTDTQYF. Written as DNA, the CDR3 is TGTGCCAGCACCTACGGGGGAATGAGCACAGATACGCAGTATTTT.

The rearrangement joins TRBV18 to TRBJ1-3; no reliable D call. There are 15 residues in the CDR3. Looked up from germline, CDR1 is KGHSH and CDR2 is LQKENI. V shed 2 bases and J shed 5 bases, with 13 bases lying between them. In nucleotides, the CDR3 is TGTGCCAGCTCACCAGAGGAGCAGTCCCGAAACACCATATATTTT. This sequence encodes CASSPEEQSRNTIYF.

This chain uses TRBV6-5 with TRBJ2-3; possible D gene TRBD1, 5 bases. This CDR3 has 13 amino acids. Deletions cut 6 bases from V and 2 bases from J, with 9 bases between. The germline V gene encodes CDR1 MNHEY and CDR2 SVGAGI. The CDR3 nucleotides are TGTGCCAGCAGCCAGGGTAACACAGATACGCAGTATTTT. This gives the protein CASSQGNTDTQYF.

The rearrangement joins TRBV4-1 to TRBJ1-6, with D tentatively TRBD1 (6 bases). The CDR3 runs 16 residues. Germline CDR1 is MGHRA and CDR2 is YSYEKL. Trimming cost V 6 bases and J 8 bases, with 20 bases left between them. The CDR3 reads CASRGWTESTHSPLHF. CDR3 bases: TGCGCCAGCAGGGGTTGGACAGAAAGTACCCATTCACCCCTCCACTTT.